This T cell receptor beta chain was recovered during a study of blood T cell repertoires in COVID-19. Study at large: In each case, the material was cDNA or gDNA derived from T cells, B-cell-depleted T cells, or PBMCs.

The CDR3 is 13 amino acids. CDR1 and CDR2 from the germline V gene are ENHRY and SYGVKD. The ends were cut back, 2 bases at V and 6 bases at J, with 11 bases in the middle. How the authors handled the data: Nucleated cell counts were estimated from reference gene primer amplification. Sequencing was performed with immunoSEQ multiplex PCR; in TCRdb, only in-frame clones are kept and a portion is missing. V and J calls and clone size are copied from that table; D and trimming were computed from the DNA. The sample has roughly 250,000 clones, 88% seen once; the top ten hold just under 1%. Sample: peripheral blood. This chain uses TRBV10-3 with TRBJ2-7, with D perhaps TRBD2 (6 bases). The sequence was collected from a woman aged 40 to 49 who had recovered from COVID-19. The CDR3 sequence: CAISEGPGGEQYF. The CDR3 region has the DNA TGTGCCATCAGTGAGGGGCCCGGGGGCGAGCAGTACTTC.